Below, 21 T cell receptor beta chains from the same sample are listed, as sequenced in a study of blood T cell repertoires in COVID-19. TCRdb keeps only in-frame clones here, not all; method: immunoSEQ multiplex PCR. The table lists some 50,000 clones, approximately 88% of them singletons. The material sequenced was peripheral blood. All receptors come from a human donor in a cohort sampled during active COVID-19.

In its sample, this clone was seen once. The chain joins TRBV12-3 or TRBV12-4 to TRBJ1-2; no clear D. The CDR3 is 11 amino acids. V shed 1 base and J shed 7 bases, with 4 bases lying between them. CDR3 loop: CASSLGVGYTF. CDR3 DNA sequence: TGTGCCAGCAGTTTAGGAGTTGGCTACACCTTC.

The CDR3 spells CASSEAVMESPLHF. CDR3 DNA sequence: TGTGCCAGCAGTGAAGCCGTCATGGAGTCACCCCTCCACTTT. The J gene is TRBJ1-6, the V gene TRBV6-1; D gene unclear. The CDR3 sequence is 14 residues long. V was pared by 0 bases and J by 10 bases, with 10 bases between. Per germline, CDR1 MNHNS and CDR2 SASEGT.

The chain employs TRBV11-1 and TRBJ2-3, with a possible D match to TRBD1 (6 bases). Germline V CDR1 and CDR2: SGHAT, FQDESV (reference sequence). The CDR3 contains 15 residues. V lost 4 bases and J 8 bases, leaving 19 bases between the germline ends. DNA for the CDR3: TGTGCCAGCAGCTGGACAGAAGCCGCGGAGGTTACGCAGTATTTT. This translates into CASSWTEAAEVTQYF.

The count of this clone is one. The chain recombines TRBV20-1 with TRBJ1-4; a weak D match, TRBD1 (6 bases). The germline V gene has CDR1 DFQATT and CDR2 SNEGSKA (reference sequence). The CDR3 covers 11 residues. Trimming stripped 6 bases from V and 5 bases from J, with 7 bases between. CDR3 sequence: CSADRNEKLFF. CDR3 sequence (DNA): TGCAGTGCAGACAGGAATGAAAAACTGTTTTTT.

This clone is a singleton in its sample. This chain connects TRBV3-1 (or the pseudogene TRBV3-2) to TRBJ2-7, with D possibly matching TRBD2 (6 bases). This CDR3 region has 15 residues. Between the trimmed V and J ends, which lost 0 bases and 9 bases, there was a span of 18 bases. Germline-derived CDR1 and CDR2 are LGHDT and YNNKEL (reference sequence). The CDR3 sequence: CASSQDGRILSGQYF. The CDR3 region has the DNA TGTGCCAGCAGCCAAGATGGGAGGATCCTATCGGGGCAGTACTTC.

The CDR3 loop is CASSSPGRGSGANVLTF. The CDR3 DNA is TGTGCCAGCAGCTCCCCCGGCCGGGGCTCTGGGGCCAACGTCCTGACTTTC. This rearrangement joins TRBV7-9 to TRBJ2-6; tentative D call: TRBD2 (5 bases). CDR3 length: 17 amino acids. V was clipped by 4 bases and J by 0 bases, with 13 bases between them. Germline CDR1 is SEHNR and CDR2 is FQNEAQ (reference sequence). Supplemented by reference TRBV7-9 and TRBJ2-6, the full variable domain reads DTGVSQNPRHKITKRGQNVTFRCDPISEHNRLYWYRQTLGQGPEFLTYFQNEAQLEKSRLLSDRFSAERPKGSFSTLEIQRTEQGDSAMYLCASSSPGRGSGANVLTFGAGSRLTVL.

Written as DNA, the CDR3 is TGTGCCAGCAGGAGTTCCGGGACTAACTATGGCTACACCTTC. Translation gives CASRSSGTNYGYTF. The V gene is TRBV6-5, the J gene TRBJ1-2; no clear D. The CDR3 contains 14 residues. Germline V gene data show CDR1 as MNHEY and CDR2 as SVGAGI. V dropped 6 bases and J dropped 0 bases, with 11 bases sitting between them.

This clone was found a few times. The V and J genes are TRBV2 and TRBJ2-3, with 7 bases aligning to TRBD1. This CDR3 spans 13 amino acids. Germline-derived CDR1 and CDR2 are SNHLY and FYNNEI. Unmatched junction bases numbered 4, after V lost 4 bases and J lost 6 bases. The CDR3 protein is CASSVRGRDTQYF. The CDR3 DNA follows: TGTGCCAGCAGTGTGAGGGGGCGGGATACGCAGTATTTT.

This clone was counted only a few times. This chain joins TRBV4-1 and TRBJ1-3; D remains ambiguous. This CDR3 is built from 15 residues. V gave up 1 base and J gave up 3 bases, with 10 bases separating them. Germline CDR1 MGHRA, CDR2 YSYEKL. The CDR3 reads CASSQVGSIGNTIYF. The CDR3 coding sequence is TGCGCCAGCAGCCAAGTGGGGAGCATTGGAAACACCATATATTTT.

This sequence joins TRBV30 and TRBJ2-7; 8 bases are a match to TRBD1. CDR3 length equals 13 residues. The V gene's germline CDR1 is GTSNPN and CDR2 SVGIG (reference sequence). J gave up 0 bases and V 3 bases, and 1 base lay outside the gene matches. Here the CDR3 reads CAWSGQGSYEQYF. The CDR3 DNA sequence: TGTGCCTGGAGCGGACAGGGCTCCTACGAGCAGTACTTC.

The V call is TRBV6-2 or TRBV6-3, the J call TRBJ2-3; 8 nucleotides line up with TRBD2. The CDR3 covers 16 residues. The J segment lost 1 base and the V segment lost 5 bases, leaving 8 bases of the junction unmatched. Per the germline V gene, CDR1 is MNHEY and CDR2 is SVGEGT. In DNA, the CDR3 is TGTGCCAGCAGTCTCCTGCCGGGGGGGCGCACAGATACGCAGTATTTT. This encodes CASSLLPGGRTDTQYF.

The V gene is TRBV18, the J gene TRBJ1-4, with unresolved D. The germline gives CDR1 KGHSH, CDR2 LQKENI. Between the trimmed V and J ends, which lost 3 bases and 3 bases, there was a span of 14 bases. The CDR3 length is 16 residues. CDR3 amino acids: CASSPSGFAANEKLFF. The CDR3 coding sequence is TGTGCCAGCTCACCCTCCGGGTTTGCTGCTAATGAAAAACTGTTTTTT.

The chain recombines TRBV12-5 with TRBJ2-7, with 7 nucleotides matching TRBD2. The junction had 5 bases not matched to a gene; V was cut back by 1 base and J by 5 bases. The V gene's germline CDR1 is LGHNT and CDR2 FRNRAP. The CDR3 has 14 amino acids. The CDR3: CASGLGRESHEQYF. The CDR3 nucleotides are TGTGCTAGTGGTTTGGGGCGGGAGTCCCACGAGCAGTACTTC.

The V call is TRBV28, the J call TRBJ1-2, with no clear D. This CDR3 has 13 amino acids. Germline V gene data show CDR1 as MDHEN and CDR2 as SYDVKM. The V end was cut by 3 bases, the J end by 3 bases, with 8 bases between. CDR3 nucleotide sequence: TGTGCCAGCAGTTTGGGCAGTTACTATGGCTACACCTTC. Protein sequence: CASSLGSYYGYTF.

The chain combines TRBV2 with TRBJ2-2; D is possibly TRBD1 (6 bases). The ends were cut back, 4 bases at V and 4 bases at J, with 13 bases in the middle. The CDR3 sequence is 15 residues long. Germline V CDR1 and CDR2: SNHLY, FYNNEI. The CDR3 DNA sequence: TGTGCCAGCAGTGCCCAGGGGTATAGCACCGGGGAGCTGTTTTTT. As protein: CASSAQGYSTGELFF.

The chain recombines TRBV7-8 with TRBJ2-3; unclear D gene. Germline CDR1 and CDR2: SGHVS and FQNEAQ. V lost 5 bases and J lost 4, with 10 bases in between. The CDR3 has 13 amino acids. As DNA, the CDR3 is TGTGCCAGCAGCCCCTACAGAGCAGATACGCAGTATTTT. Protein: CASSPYRADTQYF.

The table lists this clone with a count of one. The V call is TRBV12-3 or TRBV12-4, the J call TRBJ1-1, with 7 bases fitting TRBD1. The CDR3 runs 13 residues. J gave up 4 bases and V 7 bases, and 6 bases lay outside the gene matches. The CDR3 reads CASTRQGPTEAFF. In nucleotides, the CDR3 is TGTGCCAGCACTCGACAGGGCCCCACTGAAGCTTTCTTT.

A single count supports this clone. This sequence joins TRBV5-6 and TRBJ1-2; 7 bases are a match to TRBD1. Germline values: CDR1 SGHDT, CDR2 YYEEEE. The CDR3 is 16 residues long. J gave up 4 bases and V 2 bases, and 11 bases lay outside the gene matches. CDR3 residues: CASSFWTGMTLYGYTF. The DNA of the CDR3 is TGTGCCAGCAGCTTTTGGACAGGAATGACCCTCTATGGCTACACCTTC.

The rearrangement joins TRBV3-1 (or the pseudogene TRBV3-2) to TRBJ1-2, with TRBD1 identical over 7 bases. The CDR3 spans 13 residues. J gave up 2 bases and V 8 bases, and 5 bases lay outside the gene matches. Germline V gives CDR1 LGHDT, CDR2 YNNKEL (reference sequence). In DNA form, the CDR3 reads TGTGCCAGCGCCGGGACAGCCAACTATGGCTACACCTTC. Translation: CASAGTANYGYTF.

The chain couples TRBV6-5 to TRBJ2-5; possible D gene TRBD2, 5 bases. V lost 5 bases, J lost 7 bases, and 17 bases lay in between. The CDR3 contains 14 residues. Germline values: CDR1 MNHEY, CDR2 SVGAGI. CDR3 in amino acids: CASSTPGSGGTQYF. In DNA, the CDR3 is TGTGCCAGCAGTACCCCGGGAAGCGGCGGGACCCAGTACTTC.

The CDR3: CASSELNRDGYTF. CDR3 nucleotides: TGTGCCAGCAGTGAATTGAACCGAGATGGCTACACCTTC. The gene calls are TRBV6-1 and TRBJ1-2; D is unresolved. The V end was cut by 2 bases, the J end by 6 bases, with 10 bases between. The CDR3 has 13 residues. Germline CDR1 and CDR2: MNHNS and SASEGT.